The 24 T cell receptor beta chains reported below all come from one sample, sequenced in a study of T cell responses to AZD1222 COVID-19 vaccine (dated by TCRdb to the early 2020s). To prepare the library, the immunoSEQ multiplex PCR assay was applied. Not all clones reach the TCRdb copy of this immuneACCESS table, which keeps in-frame sequences only. Checked studies attribute under half of the gap to unresolved V genes and leave the rest unexplained. The sample yields some 60,000 clones; roughly 88% were counted once. 20% of the sample is held by the ten biggest clonotypes. This specimen's time point label, interpreted: baseline before first vaccination. Source: peripheral blood, taken on day 0 of AZD1222 vaccination. The receptor set was obtained from an adult in good health.

This rearrangement joins TRBV30 to TRBJ1-6, with TRBD1 as a possible D gene (6 bases). Looked up from germline, CDR1 is GTSNPN and CDR2 is SVGIG (reference sequence). This CDR3 has 11 residues. Deletions cut 3 bases from V and 12 bases from J, with 9 bases between. The CDR3 sequence is CAWSLQGPLHF. Written as DNA, the CDR3 is TGTGCCTGGAGCTTACAGGGACCCCTCCACTTT.

The CDR3 DNA reads as TGTGCCAGCAGTTTAGGACAGGGAGATGGCTACACCTTC. Amino acid sequence: CASSLGQGDGYTF. The rearrangement joins TRBV12-3 or TRBV12-4 to TRBJ1-2, with 7 bases aligning to TRBD1. V gave up 1 base and J gave up 6 bases; unmatched junction bases: 2. There are 13 residues in the CDR3.

This clone was recorded a few times. No DNA is shown, since the ends of the CDR3 on it are uncertain; the CDR3 is the one TCRdb lists. This chain connects TRBV19 to TRBJ1-5. Germline CDR1 LNHDA, CDR2 SQIVND (reference sequence). The CDR3 spans 16 amino acids, including both terminal residues. CDR3 region: CASTSFGNGGNQPQHF.

This clone was counted once. This sequence joins TRBV7-2 and TRBJ1-6; 11 nucleotides agree with TRBD1. CDR3 length: 16 amino acids. V trimming: 5 bases; J trimming: 10 bases; junction bases outside the gene matches: 10. Germline lookup yields CDR1 SGHTA and CDR2 FQGNSA. The CDR3: CASSPGMDRGRSPLHF. The CDR3 nucleotides read TGTGCCAGCAGCCCGGGGATGGACAGGGGGCGGTCACCCCTCCACTTT.

The sample holds one count of this clone. The chain combines TRBV19 with TRBJ2-7, with TRBD1 matching 7 bases. The CDR3 extends over 17 amino acids. V was clipped by 10 bases and J by 7 bases; unmatched bases: 25. Germline V lookup: CDR1 LNHDA, CDR2 SQIVND (reference sequence). DNA of the CDR3: TGTGCCACTCAGGACAGGAGCAGTCGAGGACGGTCCCGGGAGCAGTACTTC. Its translation: CATQDRSSRGRSREQYF. The full variable domain, its missing parts supplied by reference TRBV19 and TRBJ2-7, is DGGITQSPKYLFRKEGQNVTLSCEQNLNHDAMYWYRQDPGQGLRLIYYSQIVNDFQKGDIAEGYSVSREKKESFPLTVTSAQKNPTAFYLCATQDRSSRGRSREQYFGPGTRLTVT.

The sample holds a few counts of this clone. The rearrangement joins TRBV11-2 to TRBJ2-1; D ambiguous. The germline V and J ends were trimmed by 5 bases and 0 bases, with 8 bases remaining between them. There are 14 residues in the CDR3. In germline, CDR1 is SGHAT, CDR2 FQNNGV. Here the CDR3 reads CASSVRVSYNEQFF. CDR3 in DNA: TGTGCCAGCAGCGTGCGTGTCTCCTACAATGAGCAGTTCTTC.

The CDR3 here is CASAGHFYGYTF. The CDR3 DNA is TGTGCCAGCGCGGGACACTTCTATGGCTACACCTTC. The gene calls are TRBV2 and TRBJ1-2, with D possibly TRBD1 on 6 matching bases. Germline V gene lookup returns CDR1 SNHLY and CDR2 FYNNEI. The ends were cut back, 8 bases at V and 4 bases at J, with 11 bases in the middle. The CDR3 sequence is 12 residues long.

The rearrangement joins TRBV21-1 to TRBJ1-5; the D call TRBD1 from the table was never checked on the DNA. TRBV21-1 is recorded as a pseudogene. The CDR3 length is 14 residues. The CDR3 DNA reads as TGTGCCAGCAGCATTCGACAGATTAATCAGCCCCAGCATTTT. Translated, it gives CASSIRQINQPQHF.

The V call is TRBV6-2 or TRBV6-3, the J call TRBJ2-7; tentatively, D is TRBD1 (6 bases). Trimming stripped 6 bases from V and 6 bases from J, with 15 bases between. In germline, CDR1 is MNHEY, CDR2 SVGEGT. This CDR3 has 13 residues. Written as DNA, the CDR3 is TGTGCCAGCAGCCAACAGGGTCGAAGCGAGCAGTACTTC. Amino acid sequence: CASSQQGRSEQYF.

The chain is built from TRBV5-6 and TRBJ2-1; no firm D call. The V gene lost 2 bases and the J gene lost 9 bases, with 9 bases spanning the gap. Germline V lookup: CDR1 SGHDT, CDR2 YYEEEE. The CDR3 consists of 12 residues. CDR3 bases: TGTGCCAGCAGCTTCGAACGGGCTGAGCAGTTCTTC. It translates to CASSFERAEQFF.

The chain recombines TRBV7-8 with TRBJ2-3, with 9 bases fitting TRBD2. Losses at the gene ends were 5 bases for V and 0 bases for J; bases not matched to a gene: 9. This CDR3 has 17 amino acids. Looked up from germline, CDR1 is SGHVS and CDR2 is FQNEAQ. CDR3 DNA sequence: TGTGCCAGCAGCCAACTGGGTAGCGGGAGAAGCACAGATACGCAGTATTTT. It is translated as CASSQLGSGRSTDTQYF.

The V and J genes are TRBV28 and TRBJ1-2; D unresolved. Trimming pared 5 bases from V and 4 bases from J, leaving 17 bases between. The CDR3 consists of 15 residues. Germline values: CDR1 MDHEN, CDR2 SYDVKM. The chain's CDR3 is CASSPPPSLPYGYTF. CDR3 coding DNA: TGTGCCAGCAGTCCACCCCCCTCTCTTCCCTATGGCTACACCTTC.

V and J are TRBV7-2 and TRBJ2-6; D is undetermined. Trimming removed 1 base from V and 1 base from J, with 5 bases in between. This CDR3 region has 15 residues. Germline V gives CDR1 SGHTA, CDR2 FQGNSA. Here the CDR3 reads CASSLVDSGANVLTF. In DNA, the CDR3 is TGTGCCAGCAGCTTAGTAGATTCTGGGGCCAACGTCCTGACTTTC. Variable domain in full (rest from reference TRBV7-2 and TRBJ2-6): GAGVSQSPSNKVTEKGKDVELRCDPISGHTALYWYRQSLGQGLEFLIYFQGNSAPDKSGLPSDRFSAERTGGSVSTLTIQRTQQEDSAVYLCASSLVDSGANVLTFGAGSRLTVL.

V and J are TRBV11-3 and TRBJ2-1; D is unresolved. The germline CDR1 and CDR2 sequences are SGHNT and YENEEA. Trimming took 4 bases from V and 6 from J, leaving 10 bases between them. The CDR3 has 13 residues. The CDR3, as DNA: TGTGCCAGCAGCTCCGCCTGGCCCAATGAGCAGTTCTTC. Translated: CASSSAWPNEQFF.

The chain uses TRBV28 and TRBJ1-2, with TRBD1 matching over 12 bases. The CDR3 length is 15 residues. Trimming removed 4 bases from V and 7 bases from J; junction bases left unmatched: 7. Germline CDR1 MDHEN, CDR2 SYDVKM. The CDR3 DNA reads as TGTGCCAGCAGTTCTGGGGGGACAGGGGGCTTTGGCTACACCTTC. Translating it yields CASSSGGTGGFGYTF.

The chain links TRBV6-1 to TRBJ1-2; no clear D. Germline CDR1 and CDR2: MNHNS and SASEGT. This CDR3 spans 14 amino acids. Between the trimmed V and J ends, which lost 0 bases and 4 bases, there was a span of 9 bases. The CDR3 here is CASSEAMDVYGYTF. CDR3 DNA: TGTGCCAGCAGTGAAGCAATGGACGTCTATGGCTACACCTTC.

This chain connects TRBV2 to TRBJ2-5, with D perhaps TRBD1 (6 bases). V was cut by 6 bases and J by 2 bases, with 7 bases left in between. Germline values: CDR1 SNHLY, CDR2 FYNNEI. The CDR3 is 12 residues long. Here the CDR3 reads CASRQGQETQYF. The CDR3 DNA reads as TGTGCCAGCAGGCAGGGGCAAGAGACCCAGTACTTC.

V is TRBV25-1 and J is TRBJ2-2, with 7 bases fitting TRBD2. Germline CDR1 MGHDK, CDR2 SYGVNS. The junction had 0 bases not matched to a gene; V was cut back by 2 bases and J by 0 bases. The CDR3 is 15 amino acids. The CDR3 DNA sequence: TGTGCCAGCAGTGAAGGGGGGGCGAACACCGGGGAGCTGTTTTTT. Amino acid sequence: CASSEGGANTGELFF.

This sequence joins TRBV7-3 and TRBJ2-2; D is uncertain. Germline lookup yields CDR1 SGHTA and CDR2 FQGTGA. The CDR3 is 15 amino acids. V gave up 5 bases and J gave up 4 bases, with 14 bases separating them. The CDR3 region is CASSIRSTGTGELFF. CDR3 nucleotide sequence: TGTGCCAGCAGCATCAGAAGTACGGGCACCGGGGAGCTGTTTTTT.

The chain has TRBV9 and TRBJ1-2; TRBD1 matches at 9 bases. The CDR3 spans 15 residues. In germline, CDR1 is SGDLS, CDR2 YYNGEE. V lost 4 bases, J lost 4 bases, and 8 bases stayed unmatched. CDR3 sequence: CASSIGTGTGYGYTF. Written as DNA, the CDR3 is TGTGCCAGCAGCATTGGGACAGGGACGGGCTATGGCTACACCTTC. The full variable domain, completed using reference TRBV9 and TRBJ1-2, is DSGVTQTPKHLITATGQRVTLRCSPRSGDLSVYWYQQSLDQGLQFLIQYYNGEERAKGNILERFSAQQFPDLHSELNLSSLELGDSALYFCASSIGTGTGYGYTFGSGTRLTVV.

This chain connects TRBV5-1 to TRBJ2-3; 10 bases line up with TRBD2. J gave up 5 bases and V 0 bases, and 0 bases lay outside the gene matches. The CDR3 totals 14 residues. Germline values: CDR1 SGHRS, CDR2 YFSETQ. In DNA form, the CDR3 reads TGCGCCAGCAGCTTGGAGCGGGAGGGAGATACGCAGTATTTT. It specifies CASSLEREGDTQYF.

The V and J genes are TRBV18 and TRBJ2-7; D might be TRBD2 (5 bases). The CDR3 length is 13 residues. V dropped 6 bases and J dropped 3 bases, with 12 bases sitting between them. The germline V gene encodes CDR1 KGHSH and CDR2 LQKENI. This CDR3 reads CASSQRDVYEQYF. CDR3 DNA: TGTGCCAGCTCTCAGAGGGATGTCTACGAGCAGTACTTC.

This chain connects TRBV9 to TRBJ2-1; 11 nucleotides align to TRBD2. This CDR3 is 14 amino acids long. Germline values: CDR1 SGDLS, CDR2 YYNGEE. Unmatched junction bases numbered 4, after V lost 2 bases and J lost 9 bases. The CDR3 DNA sequence: TGTGCCAGCAGCGTCAGTGGACTAGCGGGTGAGCAGTTCTTC. Amino acid sequence: CASSVSGLAGEQFF.

The chain uses TRBV28 and TRBJ2-4; possible D gene TRBD2, 5 bases. CDR1 is MDHEN, CDR2 SYDVKM, per germline. The ends were cut back, 1 base at V and 2 bases at J, with 6 bases in the middle. The CDR3 loop spans 14 amino acids. In nucleotides, the CDR3 is TGTGCCAGCAGTTTATCGGGAACCAAAAACATTCAGTACTTC. It codes for CASSLSGTKNIQYF.